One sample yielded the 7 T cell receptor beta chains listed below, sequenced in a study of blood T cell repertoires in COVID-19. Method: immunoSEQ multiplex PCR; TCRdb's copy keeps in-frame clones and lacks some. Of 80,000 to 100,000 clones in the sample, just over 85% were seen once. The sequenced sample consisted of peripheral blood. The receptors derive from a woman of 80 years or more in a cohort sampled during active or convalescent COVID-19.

The CDR3 DNA is TGTGCCAGCTCACCGGACAGGTTGGCCGATCAGCCCCAGCATTTT. Amino acids: CASSPDRLADQPQHF. The chain uses TRBV18 and TRBJ1-5; TRBD1 aligns across 7 bases. Germline-derived CDR1 and CDR2 are KGHSH and LQKENI. This CDR3 has 15 amino acids. V was clipped by 3 bases and J by 5 bases; unmatched bases: 7.

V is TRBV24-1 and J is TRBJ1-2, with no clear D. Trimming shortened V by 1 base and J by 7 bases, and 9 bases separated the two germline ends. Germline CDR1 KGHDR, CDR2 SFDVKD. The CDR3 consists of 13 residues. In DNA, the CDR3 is TGTGCCACCAGTGATTTTATCGGGTTTGGCTACACCTTC. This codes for CATSDFIGFGYTF.

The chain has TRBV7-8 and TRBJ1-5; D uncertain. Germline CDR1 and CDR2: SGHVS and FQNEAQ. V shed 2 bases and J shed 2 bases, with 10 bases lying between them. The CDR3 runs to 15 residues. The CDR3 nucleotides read TGTGCCAGCAGCTTAACCTCTTCGGGCAATCAGCCCCAGCATTTT. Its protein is CASSLTSSGNQPQHF. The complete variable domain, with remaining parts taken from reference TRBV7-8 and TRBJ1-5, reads GAGVSQSPRYKVAKRGQDVALRCDPISGHVSLFWYQQALGQGPEFLTYFQNEAQLDKSGLPSDRFFAERPEGSVSTLKIQRTQQEDSAVYLCASSLTSSGNQPQHFGDGTRLSIL.

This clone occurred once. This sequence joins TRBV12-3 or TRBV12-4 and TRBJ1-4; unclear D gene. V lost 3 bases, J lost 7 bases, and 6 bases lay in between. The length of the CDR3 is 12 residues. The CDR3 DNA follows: TGTGCCAGCAGTTTCGGAGGTGAAAAACTGTTTTTT. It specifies CASSFGGEKLFF.

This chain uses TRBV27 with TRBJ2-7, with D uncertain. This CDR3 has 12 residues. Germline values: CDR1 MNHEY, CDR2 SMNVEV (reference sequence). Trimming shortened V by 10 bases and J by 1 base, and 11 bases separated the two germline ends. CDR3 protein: CATRGWSYEQYF. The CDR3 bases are TGTGCCACTCGAGGTTGGTCCTACGAGCAGTACTTC.

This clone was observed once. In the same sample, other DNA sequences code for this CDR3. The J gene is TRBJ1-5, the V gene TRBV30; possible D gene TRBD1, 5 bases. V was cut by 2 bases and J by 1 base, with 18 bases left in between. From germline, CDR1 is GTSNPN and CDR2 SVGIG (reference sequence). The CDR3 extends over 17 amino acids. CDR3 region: CAWSRDRTSASNQPQHF. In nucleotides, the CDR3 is TGTGCCTGGAGTCGCGACAGAACCTCGGCGAGCAATCAGCCCCAGCATTTT.

CDR3 nucleotide sequence: TGTGCCAGCAGGCCCGGCCTAGCGGGATTATGGACCCAGTACTTC. As protein: CASRPGLAGLWTQYF. J is TRBJ2-5 and V is TRBV6-5, with TRBD2 matching 9 bases. The ends lost 6 bases at V and 7 bases at J; junction bases unmatched: 12. In germline, CDR1 is MNHEY, CDR2 SVGAGI. The CDR3 extends over 15 amino acids.